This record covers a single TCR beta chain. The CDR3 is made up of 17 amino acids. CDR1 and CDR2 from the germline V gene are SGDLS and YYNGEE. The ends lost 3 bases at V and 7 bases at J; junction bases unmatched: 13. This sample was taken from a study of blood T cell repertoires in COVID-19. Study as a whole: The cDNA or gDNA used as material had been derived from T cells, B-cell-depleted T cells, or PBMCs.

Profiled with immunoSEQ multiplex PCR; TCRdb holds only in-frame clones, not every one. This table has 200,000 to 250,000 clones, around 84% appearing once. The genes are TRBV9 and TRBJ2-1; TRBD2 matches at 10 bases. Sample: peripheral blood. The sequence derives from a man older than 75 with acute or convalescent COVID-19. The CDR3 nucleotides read TGTGCCAGCAGCGGTTTTGTTACTAGCGGGGTGAGGAATGAGCAGTTCTTC. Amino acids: CASSGFVTSGVRNEQFF.